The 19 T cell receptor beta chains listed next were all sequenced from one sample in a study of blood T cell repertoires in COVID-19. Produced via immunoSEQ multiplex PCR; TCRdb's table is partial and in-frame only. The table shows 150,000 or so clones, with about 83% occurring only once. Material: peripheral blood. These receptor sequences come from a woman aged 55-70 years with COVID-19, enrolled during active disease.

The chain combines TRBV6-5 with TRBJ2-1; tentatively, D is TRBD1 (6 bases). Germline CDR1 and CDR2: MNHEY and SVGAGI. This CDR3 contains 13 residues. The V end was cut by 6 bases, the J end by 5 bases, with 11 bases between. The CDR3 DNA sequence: TGTGCCAGCAGGAGAAGGGGGAACAATGAGCAGTTCTTC. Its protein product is CASRRRGNNEQFF.

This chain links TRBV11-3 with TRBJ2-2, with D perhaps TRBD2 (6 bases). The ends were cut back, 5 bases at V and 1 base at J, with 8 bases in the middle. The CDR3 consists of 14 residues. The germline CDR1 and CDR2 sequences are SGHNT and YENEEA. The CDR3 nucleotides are TGTGCCAGCAGCCTCGGGGGGAACACCGGGGAGCTGTTTTTT. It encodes CASSLGGNTGELFF.

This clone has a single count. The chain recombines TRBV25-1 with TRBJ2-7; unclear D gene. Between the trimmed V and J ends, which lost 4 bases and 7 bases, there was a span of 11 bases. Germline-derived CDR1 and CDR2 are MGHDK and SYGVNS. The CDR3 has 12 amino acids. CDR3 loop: CASSGSPVEQYF. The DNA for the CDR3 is TGTGCCAGCAGTGGGAGCCCCGTTGAGCAGTACTTC.

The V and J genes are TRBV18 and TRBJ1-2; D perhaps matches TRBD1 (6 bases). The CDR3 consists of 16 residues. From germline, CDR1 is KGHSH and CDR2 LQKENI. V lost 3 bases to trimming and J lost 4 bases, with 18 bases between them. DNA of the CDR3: TGTGCCAGCTCACCCTCGACAGGACCCTCTAGCTATGGCTACACCTTC. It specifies CASSPSTGPSSYGYTF.

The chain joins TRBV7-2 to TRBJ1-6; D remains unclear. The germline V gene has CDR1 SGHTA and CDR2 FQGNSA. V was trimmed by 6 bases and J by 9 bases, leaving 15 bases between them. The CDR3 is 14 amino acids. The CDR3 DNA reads TGTGCCAGCAGAACCGGGATCCGGAGTTCACCCCTCCACTTT. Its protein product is CASRTGIRSSPLHF.

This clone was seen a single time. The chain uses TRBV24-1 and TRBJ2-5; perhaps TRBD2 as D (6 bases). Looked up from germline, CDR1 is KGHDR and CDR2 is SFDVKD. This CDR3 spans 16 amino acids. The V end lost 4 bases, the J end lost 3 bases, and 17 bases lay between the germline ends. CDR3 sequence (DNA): TGTGCCACCAGTGACCCGGGACTCACGGCGAAAGAGACCCAGTACTTC. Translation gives CATSDPGLTAKETQYF.

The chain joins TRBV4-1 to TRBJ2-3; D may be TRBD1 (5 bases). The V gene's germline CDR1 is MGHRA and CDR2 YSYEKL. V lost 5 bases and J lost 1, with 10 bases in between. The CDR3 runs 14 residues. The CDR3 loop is CASSALGRTDTQYF. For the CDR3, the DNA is TGCGCCAGCAGCGCGTTGGGGCGCACAGATACGCAGTATTTT.

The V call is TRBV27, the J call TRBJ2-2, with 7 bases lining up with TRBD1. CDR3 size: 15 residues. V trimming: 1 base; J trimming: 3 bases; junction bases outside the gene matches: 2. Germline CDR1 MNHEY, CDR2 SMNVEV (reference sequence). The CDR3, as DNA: TGTGCCAGCAGTTTATGGACAGGTGACACCGGGGAGCTGTTTTTT. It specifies CASSLWTGDTGELFF.

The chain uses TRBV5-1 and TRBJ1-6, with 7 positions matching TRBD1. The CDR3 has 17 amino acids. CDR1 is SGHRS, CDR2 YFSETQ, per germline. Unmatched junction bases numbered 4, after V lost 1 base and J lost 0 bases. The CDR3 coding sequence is TGCGCCAGCAGCTTGTTAGGGGGCGGCTCCTATAATTCACCCCTCCACTTT. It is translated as CASSLLGGGSYNSPLHF.

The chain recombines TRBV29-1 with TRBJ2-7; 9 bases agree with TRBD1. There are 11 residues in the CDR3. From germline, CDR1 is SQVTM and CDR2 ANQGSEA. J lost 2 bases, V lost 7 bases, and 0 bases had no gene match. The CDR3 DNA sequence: TGCAGCGGGACAGGGGCCTACGAGCAGTACTTC. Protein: CSGTGAYEQYF.

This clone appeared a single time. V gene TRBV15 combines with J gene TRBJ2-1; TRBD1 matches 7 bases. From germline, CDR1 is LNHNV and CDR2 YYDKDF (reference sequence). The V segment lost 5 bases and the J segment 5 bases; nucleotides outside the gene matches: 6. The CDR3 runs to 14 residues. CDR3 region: CATSPRTGHNEQFF. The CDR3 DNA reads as TGTGCCACCAGCCCTCGGACAGGACACAATGAGCAGTTCTTC.

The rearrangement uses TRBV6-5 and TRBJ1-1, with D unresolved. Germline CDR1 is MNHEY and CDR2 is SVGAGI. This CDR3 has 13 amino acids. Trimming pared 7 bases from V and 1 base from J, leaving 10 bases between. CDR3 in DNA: TGTGCCAGCAAAGCGTCGGGGAACACTGAAGCTTTCTTT. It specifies CASKASGNTEAFF.

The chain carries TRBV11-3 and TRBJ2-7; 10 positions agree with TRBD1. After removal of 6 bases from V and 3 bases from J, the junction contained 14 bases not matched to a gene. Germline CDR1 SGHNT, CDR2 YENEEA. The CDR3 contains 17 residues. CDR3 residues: CASRPDRGQAYHYEQYV. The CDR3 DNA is TGTGCCAGCAGACCCGACAGGGGGCAGGCCTATCACTACGAGCAGTACGTC.

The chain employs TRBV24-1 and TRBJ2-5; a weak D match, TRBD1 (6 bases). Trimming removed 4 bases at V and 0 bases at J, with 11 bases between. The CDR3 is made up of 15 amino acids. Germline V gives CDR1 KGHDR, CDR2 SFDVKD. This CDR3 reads CATSEGRTDQETQYF. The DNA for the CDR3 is TGTGCCACCAGTGAAGGGCGGACAGACCAAGAGACCCAGTACTTC.

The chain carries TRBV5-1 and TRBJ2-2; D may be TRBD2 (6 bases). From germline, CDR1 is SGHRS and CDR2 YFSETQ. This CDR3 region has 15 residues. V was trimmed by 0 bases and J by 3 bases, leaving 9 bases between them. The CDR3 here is CASSLVADHTGELFF. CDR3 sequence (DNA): TGCGCCAGCAGCTTGGTAGCGGATCACACCGGGGAGCTGTTTTTT.

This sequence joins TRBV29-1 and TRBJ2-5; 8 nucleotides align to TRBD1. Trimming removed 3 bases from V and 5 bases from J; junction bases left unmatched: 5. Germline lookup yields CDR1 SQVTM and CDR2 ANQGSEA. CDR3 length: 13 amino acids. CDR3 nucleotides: TGCAGCGTTGAGCAGGGGGCGCGGGAGACCCAGTACTTC. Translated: CSVEQGARETQYF.

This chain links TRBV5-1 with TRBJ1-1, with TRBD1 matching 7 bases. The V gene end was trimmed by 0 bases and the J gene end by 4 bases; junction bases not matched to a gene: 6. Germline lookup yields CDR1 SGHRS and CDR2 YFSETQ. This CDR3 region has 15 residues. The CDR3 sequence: CASSLGQGFSTEAFF. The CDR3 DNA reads TGCGCCAGCAGCTTGGGACAGGGCTTTTCCACTGAAGCTTTCTTT.

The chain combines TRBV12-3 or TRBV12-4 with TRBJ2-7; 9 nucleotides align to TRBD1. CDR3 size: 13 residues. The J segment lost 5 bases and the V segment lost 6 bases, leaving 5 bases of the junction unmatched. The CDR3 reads CASSRDRANEQYF. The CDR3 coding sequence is TGTGCCAGCAGCCGGGACAGGGCCAACGAGCAGTACTTC.

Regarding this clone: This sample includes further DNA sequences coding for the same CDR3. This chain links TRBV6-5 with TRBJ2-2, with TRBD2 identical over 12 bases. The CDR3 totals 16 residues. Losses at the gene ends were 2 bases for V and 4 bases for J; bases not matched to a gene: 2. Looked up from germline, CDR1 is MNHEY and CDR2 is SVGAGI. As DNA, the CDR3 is TGTGCCAGCAGTTACCCGGGACTAGCGGGCACCGGGGAGCTGTTTTTT. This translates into CASSYPGLAGTGELFF.